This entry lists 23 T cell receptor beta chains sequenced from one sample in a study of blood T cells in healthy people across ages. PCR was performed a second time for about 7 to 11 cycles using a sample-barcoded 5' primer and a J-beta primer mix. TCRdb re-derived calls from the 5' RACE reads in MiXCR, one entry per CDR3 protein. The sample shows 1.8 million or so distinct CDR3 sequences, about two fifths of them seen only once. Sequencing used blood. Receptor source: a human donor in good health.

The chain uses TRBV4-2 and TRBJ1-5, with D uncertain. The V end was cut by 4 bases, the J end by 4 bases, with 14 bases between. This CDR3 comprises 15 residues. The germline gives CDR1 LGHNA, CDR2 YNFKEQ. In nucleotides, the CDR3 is TGTGCCAGCAGCCTAACTGCAGAGGCTAATCAGCCCCAGCATTTT. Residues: CASSLTAEANQPQHF.

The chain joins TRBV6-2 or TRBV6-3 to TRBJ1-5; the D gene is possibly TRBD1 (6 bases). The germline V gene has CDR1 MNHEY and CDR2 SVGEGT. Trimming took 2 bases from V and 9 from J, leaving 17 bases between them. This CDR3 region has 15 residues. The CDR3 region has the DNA TGTGCCAGCAGTTACCCGACAGCAGGGGATCTGCCCCAGCATTTT. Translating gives CASSYPTAGDLPQHF.

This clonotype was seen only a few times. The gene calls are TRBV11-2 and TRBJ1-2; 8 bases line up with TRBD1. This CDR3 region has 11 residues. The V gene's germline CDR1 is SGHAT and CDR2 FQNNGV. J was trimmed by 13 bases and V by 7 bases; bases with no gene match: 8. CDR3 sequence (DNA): TGTGCCAGCACCGGGACCGGGACAGGCACCTTC. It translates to CASTGTGTGTF.

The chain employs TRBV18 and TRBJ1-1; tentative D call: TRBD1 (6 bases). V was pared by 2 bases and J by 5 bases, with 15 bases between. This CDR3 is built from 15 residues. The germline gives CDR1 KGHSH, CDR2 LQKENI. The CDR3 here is CASSPRNERGTEAFF. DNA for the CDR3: TGTGCCAGCTCACCAAGGAACGAAAGGGGGACTGAAGCTTTCTTT.

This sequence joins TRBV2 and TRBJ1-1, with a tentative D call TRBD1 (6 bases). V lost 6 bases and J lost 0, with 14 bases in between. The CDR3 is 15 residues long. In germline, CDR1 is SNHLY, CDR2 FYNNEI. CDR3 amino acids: CASSETGHLNTEAFF. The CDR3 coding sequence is TGTGCCAGCAGCGAAACGGGACACCTGAACACTGAAGCTTTCTTT.

The CDR3 coding sequence is TGTGCCAGCAGCTTGGGCTCGGCCGCTGAATCCTACAATGAGCAGTACTTC. Translation: CASSLGSAAESYNEQYF. The V gene is TRBV7-9, the J gene TRBJ2-5; D is uncertain. This CDR3 is 17 amino acids long. The V gene's germline CDR1 is SEHNR and CDR2 FQNEAQ (reference sequence). The germline V and J ends were trimmed by 3 bases and 11 bases, with 28 bases remaining between them.

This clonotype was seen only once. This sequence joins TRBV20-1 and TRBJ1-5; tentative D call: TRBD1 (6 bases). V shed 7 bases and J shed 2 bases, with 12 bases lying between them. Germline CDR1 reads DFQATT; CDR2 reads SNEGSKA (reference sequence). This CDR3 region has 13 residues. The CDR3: CSGQGMGNQPQHF. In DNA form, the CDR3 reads TGCAGTGGCCAGGGGATGGGCAATCAGCCCCAGCATTTT.

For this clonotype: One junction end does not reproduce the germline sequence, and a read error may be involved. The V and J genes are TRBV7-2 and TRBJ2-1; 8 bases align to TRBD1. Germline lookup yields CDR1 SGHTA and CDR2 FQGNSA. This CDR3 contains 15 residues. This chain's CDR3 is CASIMTGDSYNEQFF. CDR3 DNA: TGTGCCAGCATCATGACAGGGGACTCCTACAACGAGCAGTTCTTC.

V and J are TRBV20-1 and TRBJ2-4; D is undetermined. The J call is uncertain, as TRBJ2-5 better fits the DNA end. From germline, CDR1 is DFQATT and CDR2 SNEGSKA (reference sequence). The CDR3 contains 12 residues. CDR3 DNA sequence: TGCAGTGCCGACGCCCTCCAAGAGACCCAGTACTTC. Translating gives CSADALQETQYF.

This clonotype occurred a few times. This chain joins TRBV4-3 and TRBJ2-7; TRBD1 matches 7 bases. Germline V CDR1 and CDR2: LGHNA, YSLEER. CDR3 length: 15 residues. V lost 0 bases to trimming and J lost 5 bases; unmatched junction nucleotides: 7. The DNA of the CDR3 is TGCGCCAGCAGCCAAGATAGGGCAGGGGGTGACGAGCAGTACTTC. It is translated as CASSQDRAGGDEQYF.

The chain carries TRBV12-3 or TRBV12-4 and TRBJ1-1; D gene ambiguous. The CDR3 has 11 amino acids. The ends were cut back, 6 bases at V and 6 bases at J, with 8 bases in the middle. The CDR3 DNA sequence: TGTGCCAGCAGGAGAGAGGCTGAAGCTTTCTTT. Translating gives CASRREAEAFF.

CDR3 amino acids: CASSYRGGEQFF. CDR3 in DNA: TGTGCCAGCAGCTACAGGGGGGGTGAGCAGTTCTTC. V is TRBV6-2 or TRBV6-3 and J is TRBJ2-1; possibly TRBD1 for D (8 bases). Trimming stripped 6 bases from V and 9 bases from J, with 12 bases between. Germline assignment: CDR1 MNHEY and CDR2 SVGEGT. This CDR3 spans 12 amino acids.

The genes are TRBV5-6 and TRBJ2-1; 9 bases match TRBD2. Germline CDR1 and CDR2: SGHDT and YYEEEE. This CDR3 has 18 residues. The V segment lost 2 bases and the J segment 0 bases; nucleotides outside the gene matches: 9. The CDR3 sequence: CASSLGLANPSSYNEQFF. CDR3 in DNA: TGTGCCAGCAGCTTAGGACTAGCGAACCCTAGCTCCTACAATGAGCAGTTCTTC. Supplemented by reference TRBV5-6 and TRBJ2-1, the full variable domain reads DAGVTQSPTHLIKTRGQQVTLRCSPKSGHDTVSWYQQALGQGPQFIFQYYEEEERQRGNFPDRFSGHQFPNYSSELNVNALLLGDSALYLCASSLGLANPSSYNEQFFGPGTRLTVL.

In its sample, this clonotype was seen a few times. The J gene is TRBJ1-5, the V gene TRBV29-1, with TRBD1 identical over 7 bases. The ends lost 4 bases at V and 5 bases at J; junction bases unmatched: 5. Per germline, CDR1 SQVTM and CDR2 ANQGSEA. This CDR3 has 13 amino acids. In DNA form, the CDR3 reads TGCAGCGTTGGAGGAGGGGGCCATCAGCCCCAGCATTTT. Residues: CSVGGGGHQPQHF. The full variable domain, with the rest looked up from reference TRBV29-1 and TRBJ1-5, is SAVISQKPSRDICQRGTSLTIQCQVDSQVTMMFWYRQQPGQSLTLIATANQGSEATYESGFVIDKFPISRPNLTFSTLTVSNMSPEDSSIYLCSVGGGGHQPQHFGDGTRLSIL.

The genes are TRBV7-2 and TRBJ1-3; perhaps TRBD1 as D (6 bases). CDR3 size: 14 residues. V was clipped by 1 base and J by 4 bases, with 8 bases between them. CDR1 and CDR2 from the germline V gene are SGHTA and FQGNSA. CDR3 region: CASSLEGGGNTIYF. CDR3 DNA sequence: TGTGCCAGCAGCTTAGAGGGGGGCGGAAACACCATATATTTT.

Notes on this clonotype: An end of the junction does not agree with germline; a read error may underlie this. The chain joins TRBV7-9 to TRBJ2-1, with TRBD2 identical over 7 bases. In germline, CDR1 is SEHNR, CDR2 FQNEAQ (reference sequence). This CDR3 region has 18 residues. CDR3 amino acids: CACSGSKGSGRSYNEQFF. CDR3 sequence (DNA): TGTGCCTGCAGCGGAAGCAAGGGTAGCGGGCGCTCCTACAATGAGCAGTTCTTC.

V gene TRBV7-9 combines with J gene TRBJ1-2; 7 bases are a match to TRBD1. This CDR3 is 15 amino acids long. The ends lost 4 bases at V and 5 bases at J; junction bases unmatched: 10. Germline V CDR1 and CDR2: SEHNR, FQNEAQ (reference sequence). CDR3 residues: CASSSADRVGYGYTF. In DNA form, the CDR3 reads TGTGCCAGCAGCTCAGCCGACAGGGTGGGATATGGCTACACCTTC.

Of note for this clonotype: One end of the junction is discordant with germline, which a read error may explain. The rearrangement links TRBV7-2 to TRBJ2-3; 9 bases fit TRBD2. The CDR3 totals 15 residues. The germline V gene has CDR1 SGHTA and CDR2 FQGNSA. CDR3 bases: TGTGCCAGCAGCGTAGCGGGGGCTAGCACAGATACGCAGTATTTT. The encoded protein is CASSVAGASTDTQYF.

CDR3 DNA sequence: TGTGCCAGCAGTTACGGCCCTGAGGGGCCGGAGTTCTTC. Encoded protein: CASSYGPEGPEFF. The chain is built from TRBV6-6 and TRBJ2-1; D may correspond to TRBD1 or TRBD2 (5 bases each). The V end was cut by 2 bases, the J end by 14 bases, with 16 bases between. This CDR3 is 13 amino acids long. The germline V gene has CDR1 MNHNY and CDR2 SVGAGI (reference sequence).

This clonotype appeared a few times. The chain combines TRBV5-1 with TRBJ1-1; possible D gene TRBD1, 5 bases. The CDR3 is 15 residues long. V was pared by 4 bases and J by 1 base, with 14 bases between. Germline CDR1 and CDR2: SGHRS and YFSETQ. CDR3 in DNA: TGCGCCAGCAGCAATGATCGTACAGGGAACACTGAAGCTTTCTTT. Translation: CASSNDRTGNTEAFF.

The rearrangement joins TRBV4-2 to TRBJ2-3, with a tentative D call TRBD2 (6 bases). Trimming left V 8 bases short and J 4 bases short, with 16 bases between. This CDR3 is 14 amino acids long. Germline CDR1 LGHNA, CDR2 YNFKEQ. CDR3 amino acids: CASASKTSPDTQYF. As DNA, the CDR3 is TGTGCCAGCGCATCGAAAACTAGCCCAGATACGCAGTATTTT.

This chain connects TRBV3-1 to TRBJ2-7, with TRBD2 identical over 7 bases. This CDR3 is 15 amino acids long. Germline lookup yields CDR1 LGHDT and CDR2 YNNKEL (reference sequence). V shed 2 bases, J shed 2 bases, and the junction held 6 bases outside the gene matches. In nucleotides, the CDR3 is TGTGCCAGCAGCCAAACGAGCGGGGAGGCCTACGAGCAGTACTTC. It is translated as CASSQTSGEAYEQYF.

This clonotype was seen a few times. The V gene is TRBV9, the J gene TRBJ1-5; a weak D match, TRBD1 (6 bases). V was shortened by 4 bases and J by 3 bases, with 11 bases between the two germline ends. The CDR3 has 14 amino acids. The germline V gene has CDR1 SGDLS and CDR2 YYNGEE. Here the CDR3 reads CASSQDSINQPQHF. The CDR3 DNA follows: TGTGCCAGCAGCCAGGACAGCATCAATCAGCCCCAGCATTTT.